Listed here is a single T cell receptor beta chain. Its antigen is not known. A second PCR, run for roughly 7 to 11 cycles, used a sample-barcoded 5' primer plus a J-beta primer mix. Every molecule of cDNA carried a tag from a template-switch adaptor with 12 random nucleotides. TCRdb reanalysed the 5' RACE reads using MiXCR and keeps one entry per CDR3 protein. The repertoire holds under 1 million distinct CDR3 sequences, with roughly 44% as singletons. These data come from a study of blood T cells in healthy people across ages. The study's findings and limits: Since the PBMCs were unsorted, naive and antigen-experienced cells could not be conclusively compared. Long-lived and aged donors differed, with more naive CD4+ cells and higher diversity in the long-lived.

This CDR3 region has 14 residues. V usage is TRBV12-3 or TRBV12-4 and J usage is TRBJ2-4; the D gene is possibly TRBD2 (7 bases). The DNA end favors TRBJ2-7, so the J call may be wrong. Input material: blood. This clonotype was sampled from a man between 60 and 75 years old in good health. CDR3 in amino acids: CASSDPGGANEQYF. The DNA for the CDR3 is TGTGCCAGCAGTGATCCTGGGGGGGCAAACGAGCAGTACTTC.